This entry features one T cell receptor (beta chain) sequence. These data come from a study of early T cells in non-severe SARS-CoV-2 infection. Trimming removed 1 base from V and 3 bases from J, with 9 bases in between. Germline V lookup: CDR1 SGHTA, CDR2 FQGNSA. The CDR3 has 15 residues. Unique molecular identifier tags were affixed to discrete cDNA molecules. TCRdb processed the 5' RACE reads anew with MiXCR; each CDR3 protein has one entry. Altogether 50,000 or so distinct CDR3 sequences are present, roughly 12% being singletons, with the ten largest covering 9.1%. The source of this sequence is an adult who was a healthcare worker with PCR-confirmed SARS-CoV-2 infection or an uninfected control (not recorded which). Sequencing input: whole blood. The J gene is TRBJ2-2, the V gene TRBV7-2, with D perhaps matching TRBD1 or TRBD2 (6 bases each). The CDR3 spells CASSLVRGDTGELFF. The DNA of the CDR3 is TGTGCCAGCAGCTTAGTGAGGGGGGACACCGGGGAGCTGTTTTTT.